This T cell receptor (beta chain) emerged from a study of shared clonotypes between healthy human individuals. Study context: CD4 naive cells filled three plates per donor, CD4 memory three, CD8 naive two and CD8 memory one. Regarding the study as a whole: Clonotype sharing across donors was expected to vary with sequencing depth.

CD45RO-negative cells were positively selected for CCR7, leaving out terminally differentiated effector memory CD45RA+ cells. Assay: immunoSEQ multiplex PCR; the TCRdb copy retains only in-frame clones and omits some. The data show some 800,000 clones, almost 95% seen once. A note on this clone: Its antigen is as yet unknown.

The CDR3 sequence is 15 residues long. V was pared by 6 bases and J by 4 bases, with 10 bases of the junction left unmatched. From germline, CDR1 is LNHDA and CDR2 SQIVND (reference sequence). Sequenced material: naive CD8+ T cells sorted from blood. This clonotype was sampled from a young man in good health. V gene TRBV19 combines with J gene TRBJ2-5, with 8 nucleotides matching TRBD1. As DNA, the CDR3 is TGTGCCAGTAGCCTACTGGGGACAGGTGTAGAGACCCAGTACTTC. It is translated as CASSLLGTGVETQYF.